This TCR beta chain was obtained from a study of T cell responses to AZD1222 COVID-19 vaccine. With respect to this clone: Its antigen is currently unknown.

Here immunoSEQ multiplex PCR was the method, and the copy in TCRdb shows in-frame clones only, minus some. The sample has around 99,000 clones; 70% to 90% are singletons. Trimming stripped 7 bases from V and 1 base from J, with 16 bases between. This CDR3 has 14 residues. The germline V gene encodes CDR1 SQVTM and CDR2 ANQGSEA. Findings of the study overall: Seropositive status at baseline applied to only 5 or 6 AZD1222 recipients. Breadth and depth of Spike-specific TCRs rose after two AZD1222 doses. Donor demographics were predominantly white British with a female majority; clonal diversity may be underestimated. There were repertoire samples only from the period after the peak T cell response.

The chain joins TRBV29-1 to TRBJ2-5, with TRBD1 as a possible D gene (6 bases). The clonotype was recovered from an adult who received the AZD1222 COVID-19 vaccine. The specimen comprised peripheral blood, sampled 28 days after the second AZD1222 dose. The CDR3 nucleotides read TGCAGCGCTTCAGCTACAGGGTTCCAAGAGACCCAGTACTTC. This codes for CSASATGFQETQYF.